Listed below are T cell receptor beta chains from one sample, sequenced in a study of post-analysis software for immune sequencing data. One entry per CDR3 protein results from TCRdb running MiXCR on the PCR reads. The sample consists of some 690,000 distinct CDR3 sequences, 55% to 60% of them appearing once. The sample taken for sequencing was blood. These receptors were obtained from a girl between 2 and 10 years old with multiple sclerosis. The CDR3 runs from the conserved cysteine through the conserved F or W. A D gene is named only where the DNA matches it firmly.

len	d_gene	v_gene	j_gene	CDR3aa
15	TRBD2	TRBV5-1	TRBJ2-1	CASSFLPSGNNEQFF
16	TRBD2	TRBV29-1	TRBJ2-1	CSVDSRTSGSYNEQFF
14	TRBD2	TRBV5-5	TRBJ2-7	CASSAGERGYEQYF
14	NA	TRBV11-2	TRBJ1-6	CASSLAQQNSPLHF
15	TRBD1	TRBV3-1	TRBJ2-7	CASSPRDRGLNEQYF
17	TRBD1	TRBV15	TRBJ2-7	CATSRATGFTSPYEQYF
14	TRBD1	TRBV5-1	NA	CASSLGQGGDIQYF
16	TRBD1	TRBV7-9	NA	CASSFDTGQAQETQYF
16	TRBD1	TRBV12-3/TRBV12-4	TRBJ2-5	CASSSGDRGHKETQYF
14	NA	TRBV5-1	TRBJ1-1	CASSFARRDTEAFF
15	NA	TRBV21-1	TRBJ2-5	CASSKAWQLQETQYF